This T cell receptor beta chain was documented in a study of Ad26.COV2.S vaccination and SARS-CoV-2 variants. Assay used: immunoSEQ multiplex PCR; TCRdb lists only in-frame clones, some missing. The sample yields hundreds of thousands of clones, about 90% seen once. Treatment noted: 15 to 20 received Ad26.COV2.S at low or high dose, single or two shots; several received placebo; per-sample allocation not given. On day 63 after the first injection, vaccine and placebo recipients gave samples. The input for sequencing was peripheral blood, taken in a trial of Ad26.COV2.S vaccine versus placebo. The TCR was taken from a person between 18 and 60 years old who received the Ad26.COV2.S COVID-19 vaccine or a placebo.

The CDR3 is CASRERQDEKLFF. CDR3 nucleotides: TGTGCCAGTAGGGAACGGCAGGATGAAAAACTGTTTTTT. The chain employs TRBV19 and TRBJ1-4; D unresolved. Germline assignment: CDR1 LNHDA and CDR2 SQIVND (reference sequence). The length of the CDR3 is 13 residues. Trimming took 6 bases from V and 6 from J, leaving 11 bases between them.